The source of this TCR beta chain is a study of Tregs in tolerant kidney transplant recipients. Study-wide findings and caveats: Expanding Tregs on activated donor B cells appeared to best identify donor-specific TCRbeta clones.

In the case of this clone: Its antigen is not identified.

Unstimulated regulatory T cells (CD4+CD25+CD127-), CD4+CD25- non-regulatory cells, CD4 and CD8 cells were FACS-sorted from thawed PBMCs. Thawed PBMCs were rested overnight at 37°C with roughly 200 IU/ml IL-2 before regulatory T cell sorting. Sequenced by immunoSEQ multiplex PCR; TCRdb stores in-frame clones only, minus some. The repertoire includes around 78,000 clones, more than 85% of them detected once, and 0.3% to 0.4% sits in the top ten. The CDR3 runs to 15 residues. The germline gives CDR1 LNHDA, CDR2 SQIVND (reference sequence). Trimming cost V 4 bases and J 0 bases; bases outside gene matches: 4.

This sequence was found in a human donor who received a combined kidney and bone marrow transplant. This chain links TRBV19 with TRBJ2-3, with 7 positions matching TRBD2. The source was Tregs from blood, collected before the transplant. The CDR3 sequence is CASSTGGYSTDTQYF. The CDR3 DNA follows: TGTGCCAGTAGTACCGGGGGGTACAGCACAGATACGCAGTATTTT.